The rows below give T cell receptor beta chains drawn from one sample of a study of CD8+ T cells in alopecia areata. Data came from immunoSEQ multiplex PCR; TCRdb stores just in-frame clones and leaves some out. The sample consists of approximately 150,000 clones, around 71% of them appearing once. Sequencing was performed on CD8+ T cells sorted from blood, taken at week 0. The receptors come from a human donor with alopecia areata. Each CDR3 is given with its conserved first and last residue. The order of the fields is V gene, clone size, D gene, J gene, CDR3 protein, CDR3 DNA. A D gene is named only where the DNA matches it firmly. Size is omitted from some rows. Given values are once, few, many or a class for expanded clones.

>TRBV20-1|-|TRBD1|TRBJ2-1
CSAATGDEQFF
TGCAGTGCAGCGACAGGGGATGAGCAGTTCTTC
>TRBV13|-|-|TRBJ1-1
CASSLAVGMNTEAFF
TGTGCCAGCAGCTTAGCCGTGGGTATGAACACTGAAGCTTTCTTT
>TRBV29-1|few|TRBD1|TRBJ1-5
CSVETGDNQPQHF
TGCAGCGTCGAGACAGGGGACAATCAGCCCCAGCATTTT
>TRBV29-1|-|-|TRBJ2-7
CSVETTERYEQYF
TGCAGCGTTGAAACGACAGAAAGATACGAGCAGTACTTC
>TRBV12-5|few|-|TRBJ2-1
CASGGVRNEQFF
TGTGCTAGTGGGGGAGTACGAAATGAGCAGTTCTTC
>TRBV7-9|-|-|TRBJ2-7
CASSLQGFGVYEQYF
TGTGCCAGCAGCCTACAGGGATTCGGTGTGTACGAGCAGTACTTC
>TRBV10-3|few|-|TRBJ2-1
CAISMGTLGEQFF
TGTGCCATCAGTATGGGAACGTTGGGTGAGCAGTTCTTC
>TRBV5-6|once|-|TRBJ1-3
CASSIEHSRNTIYF
TGTGCCAGCAGCATCGAACACTCCAGAAACACCATATATTTT
>TRBV30|-|TRBD1|TRBJ1-2
CAWSNDRGPHGYGYTF
TGTGCCTGGAGTAATGACAGGGGACCCCATGGCTATGGCTACACCTTC
>TRBV15|-|TRBD1|TRBJ1-2
CATSSPGTEYGYTF
TGTGCCACCAGCTCCCCCGGGACAGAGTATGGCTACACCTTC
>TRBV13|-|TRBD2|TRBJ2-1
CASTAGLAGNYNEQFF
TGTGCCAGCACCGCGGGACTAGCGGGGAACTACAATGAGCAGTTCTTC
>TRBV11-2|-|-|TRBJ2-4
CASSSLEAQYF
TGTGCCAGCAGCTCCCTTGAGGCTCAGTACTTC
>TRBV25-1|-|TRBD2|TRBJ2-1
CASSDERGAYNEQFF
TGTGCCAGCAGTGACGAGCGGGGGGCTTACAATGAGCAGTTCTTC
>TRBV19|once|TRBD1|TRBJ2-2
CASSAGTEITGELFF
TGTGCCAGTAGTGCCGGGACAGAGATCACCGGGGAGCTGTTTTTT
>TRBV9|few|-|TRBJ2-3
CASSVDGADTDTQYF
TGTGCCAGCAGCGTAGATGGAGCAGACACAGATACGCAGTATTTT
>TRBV5-6|-|-|TRBJ1-2
CASSSSAGYTF
TGTGCCAGCAGCTCATCTGCAGGCTACACCTTC
>TRBV7-8|many|-|TRBJ2-3
CASSTGGASTDTQYF
TGTGCCAGCAGCACAGGAGGGGCGAGCACAGATACGCAGTATTTT
>TRBV5-1|-|-|TRBJ2-7
CASSLGAYEQYF
TGCGCCAGCAGCTTGGGGGCCTACGAGCAGTACTTC
>TRBV6-4|-|-|TRBJ2-7
CASSDSPQPESSYEQYF
TGTGCCAGCAGTGACTCGCCGCAGCCCGAAAGCTCCTACGAGCAGTACTTC
>TRBV2|-|TRBD1|TRBJ1-5
CASSNRDRGYSNQPQHF
TGTGCCAGCAGTAACCGGGACAGGGGTTATAGCAATCAGCCCCAGCATTTT
>TRBV2|-|TRBD1|TRBJ2-1
CASIRGQNEQFF
TGTGCCAGCATCAGGGGGCAGAATGAGCAGTTCTTC
>TRBV6-5|-|-|TRBJ1-1
CASSGMNTEAFF
TGTGCCAGCAGTGGGATGAACACTGAAGCTTTCTTT
>TRBV6-5|-|-|TRBJ1-1
CASSYEGVGEAFF
TGTGCCAGCAGTTACGAGGGCGTAGGAGAAGCTTTCTTT